This TCR beta chain appears in the sequencing data of a study of beta chain features in type 1 diabetes. cDNA synthesis used the whole RNA isolate, giving expressed TCRB sequences. TCRdb keeps only in-frame clones here, not all; method: immunoSEQ multiplex PCR. The top ten hold 0.4% to 0.5% of the sample, which has 140,000 to 150,000 clones, under 60% seen once. The CDR3 length is 14 residues. CDR1 and CDR2 (germline): SGHTA, FQGNSA. V was clipped by 5 bases and J by 8 bases; unmatched bases: 6. This rearrangement joins TRBV7-2 to TRBJ1-2, with 12 bases fitting TRBD1. Material for sequencing was Tregs from blood. The receptor comes from a man aged 18 to 29 in good health. This CDR3 reads CASSLGQGARGYTF. The CDR3 DNA is TGTGCCAGCAGCCTGGGACAGGGGGCGAGGGGCTACACCTTC.